The T cell receptor (beta chain) under discussion was sequenced for a study of OX40 agonist ivuxolimab in advanced cancers. Looking at the study overall: An anti-OX40 (CD134) antibody with agonistic activity, ivuxolimab, was administered to patients. At 0.01 to 10 mg/kg, ivuxolimab was administered intravenously to patients every 2 weeks.

Using immunoSEQ multiplex PCR, the repertoire was profiled, and TCRdb retains in-frame clones only, with some absent. The sample holds around 50,000 clones, about 89% seen once. This material consisted of CD4+ or CD8+ T cells sorted from blood, taken in a trial of the OX40 agonist ivuxolimab. The source of this sequence is an adult with an advanced solid tumor such as melanoma, head and neck, liver or kidney cancer.

DNA for the CDR3: TGTGCCAGCATTCCGGAAAACTACGAGCAGTACTTC. This gives the protein CASIPENYEQYF. This chain links TRBV5-4 with TRBJ2-7; D remains ambiguous. The CDR3 spans 12 residues. V was shortened by 6 bases and J by 3 bases, with 10 bases between the two germline ends. Germline V gene lookup returns CDR1 SGHNT and CDR2 YYREEE (reference sequence). The complete variable domain, with remaining parts taken from reference TRBV5-4 and TRBJ2-7, reads ETGVTQSPTHLIKTRGQQVTLRCSSQSGHNTVSWYQQALGQGPQFIFQYYREEENGRGNFPPRFSGLQFPNYSSELNVNALELDDSALYLCASIPENYEQYFGPGTRLTVT.